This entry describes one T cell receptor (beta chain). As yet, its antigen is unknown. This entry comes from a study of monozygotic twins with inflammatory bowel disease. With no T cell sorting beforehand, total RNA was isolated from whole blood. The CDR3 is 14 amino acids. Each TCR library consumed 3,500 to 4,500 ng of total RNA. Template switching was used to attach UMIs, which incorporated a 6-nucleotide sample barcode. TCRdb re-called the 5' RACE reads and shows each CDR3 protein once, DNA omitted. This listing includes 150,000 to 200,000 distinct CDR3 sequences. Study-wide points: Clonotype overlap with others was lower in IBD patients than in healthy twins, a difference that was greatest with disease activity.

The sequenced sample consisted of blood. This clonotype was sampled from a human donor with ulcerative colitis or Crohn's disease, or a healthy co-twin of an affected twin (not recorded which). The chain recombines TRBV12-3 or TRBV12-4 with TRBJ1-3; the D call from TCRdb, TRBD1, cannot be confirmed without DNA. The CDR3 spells CASSFAGTGNTIYF.